These 27 T cell receptor beta chains originate from one sample sequenced in a study of CD8+CD57+ T cells in acquired aplastic anemia. Flow cytometry had shown expanded CD8+CD57+ cells in the patients chosen for sequencing. Both TCR beta VDJ combination and CDR3 sequence profiling were carried out. Genomic DNA was the template for this profiling. TCRdb reprocessed the reads via MiXCR and lists one record per CDR3 protein. This sample has 260,000 or so distinct CDR3 sequences; 65% to 90% occur once, and the top ten carry over 35%. The sample consisted of sorted CD4+, CD8+, or CD8+CD57+ T cells (not recorded which) from PBMCs. These receptors all come from a human donor with aplastic anemia.

V and J are TRBV7-8 and TRBJ2-5; TRBD1 might be the D (6 bases). The CDR3 runs 15 residues. V dropped 5 bases and J dropped 14 bases, with 27 bases sitting between them. The germline V gene encodes CDR1 SGHVS and CDR2 FQNEAQ. CDR3 nucleotide sequence: TGTGCCAGCAGCCACCGGACAGCCTATGAGCAGTACGTCTACTTC. Protein: CASSHRTAYEQYVYF.

V and J are TRBV5-4 and TRBJ2-1; D might be TRBD2 (8 bases). CDR3 length: 16 amino acids. V was shortened by 3 bases and J by 8 bases, with 21 bases between the two germline ends. In germline, CDR1 is SGHNT, CDR2 YYREEE (reference sequence). The CDR3 bases are TGTGCCAGCAGCTGTCAGGGGGGCGGGGGGAGCGATGAGCAGTTCTTC. This sequence encodes CASSCQGGGGSDEQFF. The full variable domain, its missing parts supplied by reference TRBV5-4 and TRBJ2-1, is ETGVTQSPTHLIKTRGQQVTLRCSSQSGHNTVSWYQQALGQGPQFIFQYYREEENGRGNFPPRFSGLQFPNYSSELNVNALELDDSALYLCASSCQGGGGSDEQFFGPGTRLTVL.

The chain carries TRBV20-1 and TRBJ2-7; D not resolved. Germline V CDR1 and CDR2: DFQATT, SNEGSKA (reference sequence). The CDR3 consists of 11 residues. The DNA of the CDR3 is TGCCCCCCTCCTGGATCCTACGAGCAGTACTTC. Translation: CPPPGSYEQYF.

The chain uses TRBV7-9 and TRBJ2-7; 7 bases are a match to TRBD1. Per the germline V gene, CDR1 is SEHNR and CDR2 is FQNEAQ (reference sequence). The CDR3 consists of 18 residues. V dropped 2 bases and J dropped 1; count of bases not matched to a gene: 14. CDR3 coding DNA: TGTGCCAGCAGCTTACAGGGTGACGGGACAGCCCATTCCTACGAGCAGTACGTC. It specifies CASSLQGDGTAHSYEQYV.

This rearrangement joins TRBV5-4 to TRBJ2-3, with 8 nucleotides matching TRBD2. The CDR3 is 15 amino acids. Germline lookup yields CDR1 SGHNT and CDR2 YYREEE (reference sequence). With 1 base clipped from V and 6 bases from J, the junction kept 7 bases outside the gene matches. CDR3 protein: CASSLHSGATDTQYF. CDR3 sequence (DNA): TGTGCCAGCAGCTTGCATAGCGGGGCAACCGATACGCAGTATTTT.

The V gene is TRBV7-8, the J gene TRBJ2-7; D is possibly TRBD2 (6 bases). The V gene lost 3 bases and the J gene lost 3 bases, with 24 bases spanning the gap. Germline V lookup: CDR1 SGHVS, CDR2 FQNEAQ. The CDR3 covers 18 residues. The CDR3 loop reads CASSFERGGATLYYEQYV. DNA of the CDR3: TGTGCCAGCAGCTTTGAGCGAGGCGGGGCTACCCTTTACTACGAGCAGTACGTC.

Remarks on this clonotype: Because it lacks the conserved phenylalanine or tryptophan at the end, this CDR3 is likely a read error. The DNA is omitted, as the CDR3 cannot be located on it reliably, and the CDR3 follows TCRdb's listing. The V and J genes are TRBV7-9 and TRBJ1-2; the tabulated D call, TRBD1, remains unverified against the DNA. The germline V gene has CDR1 SEHNR and CDR2 FQNEAQ (reference sequence). The CDR3 spans 13 amino acids, including both terminal residues. The CDR3 loop reads CASPWAEDQFYTP.

Turning to this clonotype: No conserved phenylalanine or tryptophan is present at the end of the CDR3, so a read error is the likely explanation. The DNA is left out, because the CDR3 cannot be placed on it with certainty; the CDR3 is given as TCRdb lists it. This sequence joins TRBV7-9 and TRBJ2-1; the D segment call TRBD1 is taken from the table without a DNA check. Both ends counted, the CDR3 spans 13 residues. CDR1 is SEHNR, CDR2 FQNEAQ, per germline (reference sequence). CDR3 residues: CASSEGEKSYQQY.

The J gene is TRBJ1-2, the V gene TRBV12-3 or TRBV12-4; the D is unclear. The CDR3 runs to 13 residues. Trimming left V 3 bases short and J 2 bases short, with 7 bases between. CDR3 coding DNA: TGTGCCAGCAGTTTTCAGAGAAACTATGGCTACACCTTC. As protein: CASSFQRNYGYTF.

In DNA, the CDR3 is TGTGCCAGCAGTGAAGAGGGCTTCTATGGCTACACCTTC. Its translation is CASSEEGFYGYTF. This chain uses TRBV2 with TRBJ1-2; D is uncertain. Germline V gene data show CDR1 as SNHLY and CDR2 as FYNNEI. V gave up 1 base and J gave up 4 bases, with 7 bases separating them. The CDR3 sequence is 13 residues long.

As for this clonotype: This CDR3 fails to terminate in the conserved phenylalanine or tryptophan, so it likely reflects a read error. The DNA is left out, because the CDR3 cannot be placed on it with certainty; the CDR3 is given as TCRdb lists it. This chain connects TRBV2 to TRBJ1-2; the table's D call, TRBD1, has no DNA check behind it. Inclusive of both ends, the CDR3 amounts to 16 amino acids. Germline CDR1 SNHLY, CDR2 FYNNEI. The CDR3 spells CASSESYRNQPQHFGV.

As concerns this clonotype: As the CDR3 is not closed by the conserved phenylalanine or tryptophan, this likely results from a read error. The DNA is omitted, as the CDR3 cannot be located on it reliably, and the CDR3 follows TCRdb's listing. The gene calls are TRBV7-8 and TRBJ2-3; the D call in the table, TRBD1, was not verified against the DNA. The CDR3 totals 13 residues, both ends included. Germline-derived CDR1 and CDR2 are SGHVS and FQNEAQ. This CDR3 reads CASSFDPAGTAYS.

The chain has TRBV6-5 and TRBJ2-6; no clear D. Germline V gene sequence: CDR1 MNHEY, CDR2 SVGAGI. This CDR3 is 14 amino acids long. V was cut by 4 bases and J by 0 bases, with 4 bases left in between. The CDR3 DNA reads TGTGCCAGCAGTTCGTTCTCTGGGGCCAACGTCCTGACTTTC. Protein: CASSSFSGANVLTF.

A word on this clonotype: The conserved closing phenylalanine or tryptophan is absent in this CDR3, likely reflecting a read error. Because the CDR3's place on the DNA is in doubt, the DNA is left out and the CDR3 is given as listed by TCRdb. The chain links TRBV2 to TRBJ2-5; the table's D call of TRBD1 was not tested on the DNA. The germline CDR1 and CDR2 sequences are SNHLY and FYNNEI. The CDR3 extends over 15 residues, inclusive of both ends. The CDR3 sequence is CASGDGGTGAQYYYP.

This chain uses TRBV7-9 with TRBJ1-4; D is perhaps TRBD1 (5 bases). Germline CDR1 SEHNR, CDR2 FQNEAQ (reference sequence). V was clipped by 2 bases and J by 4 bases, with 11 bases between them. The CDR3 totals 15 residues. Written as DNA, the CDR3 is TGTGCCAGCAGCTTACAGGGCCAGGATAATGAAAAACTGTTTTTT. It yields the protein CASSLQGQDNEKLFF. The full variable domain, in which reference TRBV7-9 and TRBJ1-4 provide the parts outside the CDR3, is DTGVSQNPRHKITKRGQNVTFRCDPISEHNRLYWYRQTLGQGPEFLTYFQNEAQLEKSRLLSDRFSAERPKGSFSTLEIQRTEQGDSAMYLCASSLQGQDNEKLFFGSGTQLSVL.

For this clonotype: At one end the junction does not follow the germline gene, possibly because of a read error. This rearrangement joins TRBV7-3 to TRBJ2-3, with 9 bases fitting TRBD2. Germline V gene lookup returns CDR1 SGHTA and CDR2 FQGTGA. The CDR3 totals 14 residues. The CDR3, as DNA: TGTGCCAGCAGTTCTAGCGGGGCTCGGGGAGAGACGCAGTTT. Residues: CASSSSGARGETQF.

In the case of this clonotype: One end of the junction varies from germline; a read error may be responsible. The chain is built from TRBV5-1 and TRBJ2-1, with D possibly being TRBD2 (6 bases). This CDR3 comprises 16 residues. The germline gives CDR1 SGHRS, CDR2 YFSETQ. CDR3 DNA: TGTGCCAGCAGCGATCCAGGAAGCCGGGGGAGCGATGAGCAGTTCTTC. As protein: CASSDPGSRGSDEQFF. The full variable domain, in which reference TRBV5-1 and TRBJ2-1 provide the parts outside the CDR3, is KAGVTQTPRYLIKTRGQQVTLSCSPISGHRSVSWYQQTPGQGLQFLFEYFSETQRNKGNFPGRFSGRQFSNSRSEMNVSTLELGDSALYLCASSDPGSRGSDEQFFGPGTRLTVL.

The rearrangement uses TRBV11-3 and TRBJ1-6; TRBD1 is a possible D gene (5 bases). The CDR3 covers 15 residues. Germline-derived CDR1 and CDR2 are SGHNT and YENEEA. Trimming removed 5 bases at V and 9 bases at J, with 17 bases between. The CDR3 is CASSNGGTGGSPLHF. The CDR3 nucleotides are TGTGCCAGCAGCAACGGGGGAACGGGTGGTTCACCCCTCCACTTT.

J is TRBJ1-5 and V is TRBV5-6; a possible D gene is TRBD1 (5 bases). Germline V CDR1 and CDR2: SGHDT, YYEEEE. The CDR3 extends over 14 amino acids. The V end lost 4 bases, the J end lost 1 base, and 9 bases lay between the germline ends. The CDR3 is CASSVGESNQPQHF. CDR3 nucleotide sequence: TGTGCCAGCAGCGTGGGGGAGAGCAATCAGCCCCAGCATTTT.

This clonotype was counted a few times. Written as DNA, the CDR3 is TGTGCCAGCAGTACCGGGCCAAAACTGTTTTTT. Protein product: CASSTGPKLFF. The chain employs TRBV12-3 or TRBV12-4 and TRBJ1-4; D is uncertain. The CDR3 totals 11 residues. Trimming removed 5 bases at V and 10 bases at J, with 8 bases between.

The CDR3 here is CATSDTQGHSYEQYF. DNA for the CDR3: TGTGCCACCAGTGACACCCAGGGGCACTCCTACGAGCAGTACTTC. The chain is built from TRBV24-1 and TRBJ2-7, with D maybe TRBD1 (6 bases). Trimming stripped 4 bases from V and 0 bases from J, with 12 bases between. This CDR3 has 15 residues. The germline V gene encodes CDR1 KGHDR and CDR2 SFDVKD.

This clonotype was seen a handful of times. V usage is TRBV11-3 and J usage is TRBJ2-1; 9 bases line up with TRBD2. Germline V gives CDR1 SGHNT, CDR2 YENEEA. Trimming at V came to 6 bases and at J to 6 bases, leaving 9 bases not matched to a gene. The CDR3 has 15 amino acids. The CDR3 DNA is TGTGCCAGCAGTGCTAGCGGGACTTCTTCCAATGAGCAGTTCTTC. Its protein product is CASSASGTSSNEQFF.

The rearrangement uses TRBV7-8 and TRBJ2-7, with 7 bases lining up with TRBD2. CDR3 length: 14 residues. CDR1 SGHVS and CDR2 FQNEAQ come from the germline V gene. The CDR3 spells CASSLAGGPDAQYV. In DNA, the CDR3 is TGTGCCAGCAGCTTAGCGGGAGGGCCCGATGCGCAGTATGTC.

In the case of this clonotype: The conserved phenylalanine or tryptophan is not found at the CDR3 terminus, so this likely reflects a read error. It is unclear where the CDR3 begins or ends on the DNA, so no DNA is shown, and the CDR3 is as TCRdb lists it. The gene calls are TRBV7-9 and TRBJ2-3; the table's D call, TRBD2, has no DNA check behind it. With termini counted, the CDR3 has 13 amino acids. Germline loops: CDR1 SEHNR, CDR2 FQNEAQ (reference sequence). CDR3 sequence reads: CASSSSDAEEETQ.

A remark on this clonotype: One end of the junction is discordant with germline, which a read error may explain. V is TRBV2 and J is TRBJ2-1; D possibly corresponds to TRBD1 (9 bases). The CDR3 is 15 residues long. Germline lookup yields CDR1 SNHLY and CDR2 FYNNEI. CDR3 amino acids: CASSGTGTSTNEQFF. The CDR3 coding sequence is TGTGCCAGTAGCGGGACAGGGACTTCTACCAATGAACAGTTCTTC. Using reference TRBV2 and TRBJ2-1 for the parts outside the CDR3, the full variable domain is EPEVTQTPSHQVTQMGQEVILRCVPISNHLYFYWYRQILGQKVEFLVSFYNNEISEKSEIFDDQFSVERPDGSNFTLKIRSTKLEDSAMYFCASSGTGTSTNEQFFGPGTRLTVL.

This chain uses TRBV11-3 with TRBJ2-1; the D is unclear. The germline CDR1 and CDR2 sequences are SGHNT and YENEEA. Trimming removed 4 bases from V and 4 bases from J, with 17 bases in between. The CDR3 has 16 amino acids. Here the CDR3 DNA reads TGTGCCAGCAGCTCCCACCTACCTGAAGAATACAATGAGCAGTTCTTC. Translating it yields CASSSHLPEEYNEQFF.

This chain links TRBV7-2 with TRBJ2-3; TRBD2 matches at 7 bases. V lost 3 bases and J lost 11; bases outside the gene matches: 11. The CDR3 totals 14 residues. In germline, CDR1 is SGHTA, CDR2 FQGNSA. The CDR3 spells CASSFAGDPEMQYF. DNA for the CDR3: TGTGCCAGCAGCTTTGCGGGAGACCCCGAAATGCAGTATTTT.